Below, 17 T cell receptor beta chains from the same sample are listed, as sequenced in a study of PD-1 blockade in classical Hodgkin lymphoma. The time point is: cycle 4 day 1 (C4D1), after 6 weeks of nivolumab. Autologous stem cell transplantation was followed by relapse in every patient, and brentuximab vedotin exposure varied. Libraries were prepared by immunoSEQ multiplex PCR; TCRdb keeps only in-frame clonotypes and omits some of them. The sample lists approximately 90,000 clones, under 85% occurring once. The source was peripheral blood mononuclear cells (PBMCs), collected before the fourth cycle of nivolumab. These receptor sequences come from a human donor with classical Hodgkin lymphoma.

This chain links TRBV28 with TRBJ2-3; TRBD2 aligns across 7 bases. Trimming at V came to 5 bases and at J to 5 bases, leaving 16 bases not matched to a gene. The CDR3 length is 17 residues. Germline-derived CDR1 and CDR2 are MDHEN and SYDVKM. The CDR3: CASSPALGGGAGDTQYF. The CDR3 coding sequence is TGTGCCAGCAGTCCCGCGCTGGGGGGGGGAGCGGGAGATACGCAGTATTTT. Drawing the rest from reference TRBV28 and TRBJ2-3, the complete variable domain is DVKVTQSSRYLVKRTGEKVFLECVQDMDHENMFWYRQDPGLGLRLIYFSYDVKMKEKGDIPEGYSVSREKKERFSLILESASTNQTSMYLCASSPALGGGAGDTQYFGPGTRLTVL.

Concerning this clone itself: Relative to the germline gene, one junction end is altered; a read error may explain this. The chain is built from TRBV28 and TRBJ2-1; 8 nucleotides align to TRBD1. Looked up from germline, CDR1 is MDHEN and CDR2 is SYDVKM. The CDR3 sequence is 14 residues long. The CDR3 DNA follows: TGTGCCAGCAATTTAGTCAGGGGGCATGGTGAGCAGTTCTTC. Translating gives CASNLVRGHGEQFF.

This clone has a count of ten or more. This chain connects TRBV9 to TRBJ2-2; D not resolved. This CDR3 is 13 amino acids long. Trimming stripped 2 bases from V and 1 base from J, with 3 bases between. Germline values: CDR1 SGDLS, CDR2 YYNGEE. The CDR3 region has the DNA TGTGCCAGCAGCGTGGGGAACACCGGGGAGCTGTTTTTT. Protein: CASSVGNTGELFF.

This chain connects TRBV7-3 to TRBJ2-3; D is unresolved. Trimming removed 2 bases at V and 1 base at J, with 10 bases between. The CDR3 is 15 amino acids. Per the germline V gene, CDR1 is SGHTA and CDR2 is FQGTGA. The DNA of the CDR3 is TGTGCCAGCAGCTTATCCCCCCCCCGCACAGATACGCAGTATTTT. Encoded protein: CASSLSPPRTDTQYF.

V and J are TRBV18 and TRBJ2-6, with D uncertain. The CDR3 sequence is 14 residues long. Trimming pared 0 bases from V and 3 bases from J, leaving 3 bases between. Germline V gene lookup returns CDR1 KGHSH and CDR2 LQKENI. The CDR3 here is CASSPPGGANVLTF. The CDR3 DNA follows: TGTGCCAGCTCACCACCTGGTGGGGCCAACGTCCTGACTTTC.

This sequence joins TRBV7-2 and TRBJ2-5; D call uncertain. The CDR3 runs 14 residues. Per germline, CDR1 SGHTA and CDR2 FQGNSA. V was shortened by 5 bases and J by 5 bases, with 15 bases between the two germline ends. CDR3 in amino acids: CASSPRPAHETQYF. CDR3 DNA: TGTGCCAGCAGCCCCAGGCCTGCACACGAGACCCAGTACTTC. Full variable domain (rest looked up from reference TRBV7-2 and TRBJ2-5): GAGVSQSPSNKVTEKGKDVELRCDPISGHTALYWYRQSLGQGLEFLIYFQGNSAPDKSGLPSDRFSAERTGGSVSTLTIQRTQQEDSAVYLCASSPRPAHETQYFGPGTRLLVL.

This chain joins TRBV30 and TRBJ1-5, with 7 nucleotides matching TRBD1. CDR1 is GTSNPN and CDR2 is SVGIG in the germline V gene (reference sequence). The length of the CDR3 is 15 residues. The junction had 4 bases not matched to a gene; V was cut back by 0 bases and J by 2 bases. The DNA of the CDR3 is TGTGCCTGGAGTGTAGGGGGCTTGGGCAATCAGCCCCAGCATTTT. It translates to CAWSVGGLGNQPQHF.

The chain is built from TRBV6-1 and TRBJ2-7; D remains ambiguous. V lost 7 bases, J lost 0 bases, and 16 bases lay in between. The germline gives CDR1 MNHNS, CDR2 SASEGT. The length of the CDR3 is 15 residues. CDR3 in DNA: TGTGCCAGCACCCTGTTCATGACTGCCTCCTACGAGCAGTACTTC. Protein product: CASTLFMTASYEQYF.

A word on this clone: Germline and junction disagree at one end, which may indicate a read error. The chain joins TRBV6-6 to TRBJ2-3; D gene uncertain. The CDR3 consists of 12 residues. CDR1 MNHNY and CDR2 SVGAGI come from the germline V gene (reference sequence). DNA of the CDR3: TGTGCCAGCAGCCAGGCGACCCACCCCCGCTGCTTT. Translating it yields CASSQATHPRCF.

CDR3 residues: CASSPRTGITDTQYF. The DNA of the CDR3 is TGTGCCAGCAGCCCCAGGACAGGGATCACAGATACGCAGTATTTT. This rearrangement joins TRBV7-6 to TRBJ2-3; TRBD1 matches at 8 bases. The germline CDR1 and CDR2 sequences are SGHVS and FNYEAQ. With 5 bases clipped from V and 2 bases from J, the junction kept 6 bases outside the gene matches. The CDR3 is 15 amino acids.

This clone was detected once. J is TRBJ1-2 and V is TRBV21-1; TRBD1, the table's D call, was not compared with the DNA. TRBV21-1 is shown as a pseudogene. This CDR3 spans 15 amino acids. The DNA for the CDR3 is TGTGCCAGCAGCCCCGGGACAGGGGAGAGAGGTGGCTACACCTTC. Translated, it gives CASSPGTGERGGYTF.

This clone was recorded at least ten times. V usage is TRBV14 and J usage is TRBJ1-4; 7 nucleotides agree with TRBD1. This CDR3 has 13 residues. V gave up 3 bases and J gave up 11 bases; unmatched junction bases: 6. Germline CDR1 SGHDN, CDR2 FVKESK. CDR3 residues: CASSQPGGRKLFF. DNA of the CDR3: TGTGCCAGCAGCCAGCCAGGGGGTCGTAAACTGTTTTTT.

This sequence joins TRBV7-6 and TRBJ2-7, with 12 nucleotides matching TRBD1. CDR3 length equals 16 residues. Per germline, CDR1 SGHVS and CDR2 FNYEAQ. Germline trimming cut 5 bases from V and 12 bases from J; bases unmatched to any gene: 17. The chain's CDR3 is CASSPVRGTGGDPVYF. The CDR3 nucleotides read TGTGCCAGCAGCCCTGTTAGGGGGACAGGGGGCGATCCCGTGTACTTC.

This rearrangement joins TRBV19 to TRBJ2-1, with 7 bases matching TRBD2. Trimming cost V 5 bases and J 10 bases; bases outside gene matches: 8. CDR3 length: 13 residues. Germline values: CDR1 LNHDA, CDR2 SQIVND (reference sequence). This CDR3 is CASSVGGSKEQFF. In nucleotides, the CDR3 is TGTGCCAGTAGTGTCGGCGGGAGCAAGGAGCAGTTCTTC.

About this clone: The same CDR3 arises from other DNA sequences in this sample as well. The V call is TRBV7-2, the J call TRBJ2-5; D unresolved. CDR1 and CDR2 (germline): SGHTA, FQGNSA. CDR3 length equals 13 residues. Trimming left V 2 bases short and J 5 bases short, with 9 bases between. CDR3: CASSLSLGETQYF. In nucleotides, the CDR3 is TGTGCCAGCAGCTTAAGTCTGGGGGAGACCCAGTACTTC.

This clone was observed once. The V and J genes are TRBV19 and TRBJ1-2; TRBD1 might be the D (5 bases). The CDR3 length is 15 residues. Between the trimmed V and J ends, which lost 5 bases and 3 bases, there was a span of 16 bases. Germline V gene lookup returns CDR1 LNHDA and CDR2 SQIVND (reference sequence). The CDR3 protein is CASSPRGWGDYGYTF. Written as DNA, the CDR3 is TGTGCCAGTAGTCCTAGAGGCTGGGGGGACTATGGCTACACCTTC.

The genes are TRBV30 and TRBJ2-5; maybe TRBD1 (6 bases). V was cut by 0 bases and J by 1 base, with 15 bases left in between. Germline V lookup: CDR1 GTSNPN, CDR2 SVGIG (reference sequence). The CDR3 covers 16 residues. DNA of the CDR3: TGTGCCTGGAGTGTAGGGGGTGGCAGGGTCCAAGAGACCCAGTACTTC. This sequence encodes CAWSVGGGRVQETQYF.